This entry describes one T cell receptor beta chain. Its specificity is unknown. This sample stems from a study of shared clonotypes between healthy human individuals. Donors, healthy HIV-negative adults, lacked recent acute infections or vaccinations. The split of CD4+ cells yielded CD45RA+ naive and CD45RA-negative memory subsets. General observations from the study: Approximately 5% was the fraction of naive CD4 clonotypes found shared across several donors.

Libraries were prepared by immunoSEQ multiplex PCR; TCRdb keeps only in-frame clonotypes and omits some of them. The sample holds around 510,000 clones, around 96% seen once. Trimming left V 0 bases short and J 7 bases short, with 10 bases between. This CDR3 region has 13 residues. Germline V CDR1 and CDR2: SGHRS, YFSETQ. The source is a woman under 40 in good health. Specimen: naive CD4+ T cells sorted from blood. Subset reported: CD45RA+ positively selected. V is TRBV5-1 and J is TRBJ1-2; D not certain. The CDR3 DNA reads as TGCGCCAGCAGCTTGGACCGGGGTGGTGGCTACACCTTC. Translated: CASSLDRGGGYTF.